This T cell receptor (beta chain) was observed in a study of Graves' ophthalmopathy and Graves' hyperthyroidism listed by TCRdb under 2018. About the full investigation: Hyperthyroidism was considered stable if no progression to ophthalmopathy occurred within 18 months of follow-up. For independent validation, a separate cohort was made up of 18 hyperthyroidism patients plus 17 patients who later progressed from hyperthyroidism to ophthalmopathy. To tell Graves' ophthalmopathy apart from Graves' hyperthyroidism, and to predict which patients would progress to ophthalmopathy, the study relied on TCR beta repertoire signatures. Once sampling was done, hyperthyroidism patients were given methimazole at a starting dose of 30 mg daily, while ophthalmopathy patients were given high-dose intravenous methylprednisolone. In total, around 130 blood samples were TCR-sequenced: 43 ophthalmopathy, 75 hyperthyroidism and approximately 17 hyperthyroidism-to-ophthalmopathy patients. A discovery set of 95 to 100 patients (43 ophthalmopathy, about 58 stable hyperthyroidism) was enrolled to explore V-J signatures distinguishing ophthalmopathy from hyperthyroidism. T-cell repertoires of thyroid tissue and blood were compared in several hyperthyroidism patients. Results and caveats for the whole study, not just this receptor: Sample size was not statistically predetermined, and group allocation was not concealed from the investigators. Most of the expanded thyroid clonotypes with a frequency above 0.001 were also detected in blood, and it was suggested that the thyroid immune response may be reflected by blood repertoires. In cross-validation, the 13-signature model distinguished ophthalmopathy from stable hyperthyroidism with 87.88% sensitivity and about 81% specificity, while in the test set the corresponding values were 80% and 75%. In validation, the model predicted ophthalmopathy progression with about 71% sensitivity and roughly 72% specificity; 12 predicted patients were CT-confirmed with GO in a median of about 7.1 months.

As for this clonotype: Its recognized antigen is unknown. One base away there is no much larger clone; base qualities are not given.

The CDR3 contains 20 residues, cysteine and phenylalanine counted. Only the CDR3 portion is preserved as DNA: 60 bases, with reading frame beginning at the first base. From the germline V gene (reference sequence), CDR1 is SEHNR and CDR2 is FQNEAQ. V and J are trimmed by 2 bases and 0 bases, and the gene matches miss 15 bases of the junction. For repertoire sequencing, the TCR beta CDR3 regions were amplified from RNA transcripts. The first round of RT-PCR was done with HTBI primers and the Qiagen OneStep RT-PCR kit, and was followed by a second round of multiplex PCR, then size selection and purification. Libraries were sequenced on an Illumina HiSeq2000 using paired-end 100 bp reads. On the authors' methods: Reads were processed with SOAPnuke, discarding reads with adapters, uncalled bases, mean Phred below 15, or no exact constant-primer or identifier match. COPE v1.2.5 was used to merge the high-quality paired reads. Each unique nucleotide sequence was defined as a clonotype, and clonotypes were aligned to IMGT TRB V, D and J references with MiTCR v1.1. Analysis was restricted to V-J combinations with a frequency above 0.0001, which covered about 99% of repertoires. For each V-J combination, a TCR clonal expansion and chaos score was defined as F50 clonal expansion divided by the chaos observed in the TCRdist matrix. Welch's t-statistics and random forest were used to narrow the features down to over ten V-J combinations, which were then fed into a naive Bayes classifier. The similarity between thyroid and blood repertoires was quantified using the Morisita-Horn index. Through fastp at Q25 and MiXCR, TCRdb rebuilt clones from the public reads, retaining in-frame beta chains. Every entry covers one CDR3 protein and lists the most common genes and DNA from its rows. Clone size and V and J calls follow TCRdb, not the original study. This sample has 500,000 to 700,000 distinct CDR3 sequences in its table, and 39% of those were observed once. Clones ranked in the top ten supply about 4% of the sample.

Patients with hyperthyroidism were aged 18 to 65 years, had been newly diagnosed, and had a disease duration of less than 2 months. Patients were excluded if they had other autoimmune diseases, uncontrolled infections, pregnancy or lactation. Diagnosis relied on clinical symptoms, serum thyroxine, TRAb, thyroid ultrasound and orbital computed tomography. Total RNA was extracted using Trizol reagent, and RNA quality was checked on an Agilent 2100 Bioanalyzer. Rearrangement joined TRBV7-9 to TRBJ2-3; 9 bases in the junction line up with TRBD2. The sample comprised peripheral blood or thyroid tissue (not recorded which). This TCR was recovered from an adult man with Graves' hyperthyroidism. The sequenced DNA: TGTGCCAGCAGCTTACCTTCAAGTACGACTAGCGGTTTTAGCACAGATACGCAGTATTTT. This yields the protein CASSLPSSTTSGFSTDTQYF.